Each of the 14 T cell receptor beta chains below was sequenced from the same sample in a study of Tregs in tolerant kidney transplant recipients (dated by TCRdb to the late 2010s). Receptor libraries were prepared by the immunoSEQ multiplex PCR assay. Here the immuneACCESS table is served through TCRdb, limited to in-frame sequences with V and J called. Missing clones are a known gap in these copies; in checked studies unresolved V genes cover under half, and the rest lacks a known reason. This sample is represented by 75,000 to 85,000 clones; around 93% of them were singletons. The ten largest make up 0.34% of the sample. Explained via the paper, the time point label denotes: blood sample drawn before combined kidney and bone marrow transplant. The sample was Tregs from blood, taken before the transplant. These receptors were obtained from a human donor who received a combined kidney and bone marrow transplant.

The V call is TRBV5-1, the J call TRBJ2-7, with 9 bases that match TRBD1. The CDR3 sequence is 13 residues long. Germline trimming cut 4 bases from V and 7 bases from J; bases unmatched to any gene: 6. Germline V CDR1 and CDR2: SGHRS, YFSETQ. CDR3 region: CASSPDRGREQYF. The CDR3 DNA is TGCGCCAGCAGCCCAGACAGGGGGAGAGAGCAGTACTTC.

This rearrangement joins TRBV2 to TRBJ2-5; 8 nucleotides line up with TRBD1. The CDR3 is made up of 13 amino acids. Germline lookup yields CDR1 SNHLY and CDR2 FYNNEI. V was pared by 11 bases and J by 2 bases, with 7 bases of the junction left unmatched. The CDR3 sequence is CAVSTGGQETQYF. The CDR3 DNA follows: TGTGCCGTATCAACAGGGGGGCAAGAGACCCAGTACTTC.

This clone was recorded a few times. The chain couples TRBV19 to TRBJ2-5; D is perhaps TRBD1 (5 bases). V lost 5 bases and J lost 5, with 12 bases in between. From germline, CDR1 is LNHDA and CDR2 SQIVND (reference sequence). The CDR3 consists of 13 residues. CDR3 coding DNA: TGTGCCAGTAGTTCAGGGTATGGGGAGACCCAGTACTTC. Translation gives CASSSGYGETQYF.

The V and J genes are TRBV30 and TRBJ1-1; TRBD1 is a possible D gene (6 bases). The germline gives CDR1 GTSNPN, CDR2 SVGIG (reference sequence). Trimming took 3 bases from V and 2 from J, leaving 10 bases between them. The CDR3 runs to 13 residues. The CDR3 loop is CAWSRGGNTEAFF. As DNA, the CDR3 is TGTGCCTGGAGCAGAGGGGGAAACACTGAAGCTTTCTTT.

The chain recombines TRBV7-2 with TRBJ2-1; TRBD1 might be the D (6 bases). The ends were cut back, 1 base at V and 6 bases at J, with 13 bases in the middle. Germline V gives CDR1 SGHTA, CDR2 FQGNSA. This CDR3 has 15 amino acids. This CDR3 is CASSLVRTAGNEQFF. The CDR3, as DNA: TGTGCCAGCAGCTTAGTTCGGACAGCCGGCAATGAGCAGTTCTTC.

This clone was counted once. In the same sample, other DNA sequences code for this CDR3. The chain joins TRBV5-1 to TRBJ2-1; unclear D gene. CDR3 length: 14 residues. CDR1 is SGHRS and CDR2 is YFSETQ in the germline V gene. The V end was cut by 1 base, the J end by 4 bases, with 9 bases between. The CDR3 region has the DNA TGCGCCAGCAGCTTGTCCGGGCCTTACAATGAGCAGTTCTTC. The encoded protein is CASSLSGPYNEQFF.

The CDR3 loop is CASGSPQNSGNTIYF. DNA for the CDR3: TGTGCTAGTGGTTCACCACAGAACTCTGGAAACACCATATATTTT. V is TRBV12-5 and J is TRBJ1-3; no clear D gene. Trimming shortened V by 4 bases and J by 0 bases, and 10 bases separated the two germline ends. CDR1 is LGHNT, CDR2 FRNRAP, per germline. The CDR3 covers 15 residues.

The chain combines TRBV30 with TRBJ2-1; D unresolved. The CDR3 is made up of 14 amino acids. Germline V gene sequence: CDR1 GTSNPN, CDR2 SVGIG (reference sequence). V was cut by 2 bases and J by 8 bases, with 16 bases left in between. The CDR3 sequence is CAWSIGMRPYEQFF. The CDR3 DNA reads as TGTGCCTGGAGTATAGGGATGCGGCCCTATGAGCAGTTCTTC. Variable domain in full (rest from reference TRBV30 and TRBJ2-1): SQTIHQWPATLVQPVGSPLSLECTVEGTSNPNLYWYRQAAGRGLQLLFYSVGIGQISSEVPQNLSASRPQDRQFILSSKKLLLSDSGFYLCAWSIGMRPYEQFFGPGTRLTVL.

This clone was observed once. V is TRBV4-3 and J is TRBJ1-1; maybe TRBD1 (6 bases). The CDR3 runs 12 residues. CDR1 is LGHNA and CDR2 is YSLEER in the germline V gene. V shed 3 bases and J shed 7 bases, with 9 bases lying between them. In DNA form, the CDR3 reads TGCGCCAGCAGCCACCCGGACAGTGAAGCTTTCTTT. Protein sequence: CASSHPDSEAFF.

The chain combines TRBV27 with TRBJ2-3, with TRBD2 matching 7 bases. The CDR3 totals 15 residues. Losses at the gene ends were 3 bases for V and 1 base for J; bases not matched to a gene: 4. Germline V CDR1 and CDR2: MNHEY, SMNVEV (reference sequence). CDR3 protein: CASSLRGGGTDTQYF. DNA for the CDR3: TGTGCCAGCAGTTTGCGGGGAGGGGGCACAGATACGCAGTATTTT.

The V call is TRBV5-1, the J call TRBJ2-3; D gene unclear. This CDR3 has 13 residues. V gave up 5 bases and J gave up 4 bases, with 11 bases separating them. The V gene's germline CDR1 is SGHRS and CDR2 YFSETQ. The CDR3 sequence is CASSLIKADTQYF. CDR3 sequence (DNA): TGCGCCAGCAGTTTGATTAAGGCAGATACGCAGTATTTT.

The chain combines TRBV5-8 with TRBJ2-5; 7 bases line up with TRBD1. The germline V gene has CDR1 SGHTS and CDR2 YDEGEE. The CDR3 sequence is 17 residues long. The junction had 15 bases not matched to a gene; V was cut back by 5 bases and J by 2 bases. The CDR3 region is CASSYITGTDLQETQYF. For the CDR3, the DNA is TGTGCCAGCAGTTATATTACCGGGACAGATTTACAAGAGACCCAGTACTTC. Together with reference TRBV5-8 and TRBJ2-5, the CDR3 gives the full variable domain: EAGVTQSPTHLIKTRGQQATLRCSPISGHTSVYWYQQALGLGLQFLLWYDEGEERNRGNFPPRFSGRQFPNYSSELNVNALELEDSALYLCASSYITGTDLQETQYFGPGTRLLVL.

This chain links TRBV4-1 with TRBJ2-3, with D hard to call. V dropped 2 bases and J dropped 2 bases, with 11 bases sitting between them. This CDR3 contains 15 residues. Germline assignment: CDR1 MGHRA and CDR2 YSYEKL. The chain's CDR3 is CASSQLMKITDTQYF. The CDR3, as DNA: TGCGCCAGCAGCCAACTAATGAAAATCACAGATACGCAGTATTTT.

V gene TRBV6-5 combines with J gene TRBJ1-6; TRBD1 matches at 7 bases. This CDR3 is built from 13 residues. Per germline, CDR1 MNHEY and CDR2 SVGAGI. V was clipped by 7 bases and J by 6 bases; unmatched bases: 3. For the CDR3, the DNA is TGTGCCAGCAAGAACAGGGGTAATTCACCCCTCCACTTT. Translation: CASKNRGNSPLHF.